A selection of T cell receptor beta chains follows, all from one sample in a study of follicular helper T cells after annual influenza vaccination. Repertoires were generated with immunoSEQ multiplex PCR, while TCRdb's copy carries only in-frame clones and drops some. The sample contains some 3,900 clones, roughly 87% of which appear only once. The sequences come from CXCR5- memory CD4+ T cells sorted from blood, collected 7 days after influenza vaccination. The receptors shown here come from an adult who received the influenza vaccine. Each CDR3 is given with its conserved first and last residue. The order of the fields is CDR3 DNA, CDR3 protein, D gene, V gene, clone size, J gene. A D gene is named only where the DNA matches it firmly. Size is omitted from some rows. Given values are once, few, many or a class for expanded clones.

DNA: TGTGCCAGCAGGGATGGAAGGACTAATGAAAAACTGTTTTTT
CDR3: CASRDGRTNEKLFF
D: NA
V: TRBV2
size: NA
J: TRBJ1-4

DNA: TGTGCCAGCAGTACATGGGGTCAGCCCCAGCATTTT
CDR3: CASSTWGQPQHF
D: NA
V: TRBV27
size: NA
J: TRBJ1-5

DNA: TGTGCCAGCAGCTTAGTAGCCCGGGTTCTCGCCGGGGAGCTGTTTTTT
CDR3: CASSLVARVLAGELFF
D: NA
V: TRBV7-2
size: NA
J: TRBJ2-2

DNA: TGTGCCAGCAGCGATACAGGGAGCGGAAACACCATATATTTT
CDR3: CASSDTGSGNTIYF
D: NA
V: TRBV9
size: NA
J: TRBJ1-3

DNA: TGTGCCAGCAGCAGGATATCCGGACAGAACTATGGCTACACCTTC
CDR3: CASSRISGQNYGYTF
D: NA
V: TRBV7-2
size: NA
J: TRBJ1-2

DNA: TGTGCCAGCAGCTTAAGTATCTCCCCGGGGACCGGGGAGCTGTTTTTT
CDR3: CASSLSISPGTGELFF
D: NA
V: TRBV7-3
size: NA
J: TRBJ2-2

DNA: TGTGCCAGCAGCTTATATTGGGCCGATCGGGATGGCTACACCTTC
CDR3: CASSLYWADRDGYTF
D: NA
V: TRBV7-2
size: NA
J: TRBJ1-2

DNA: TGTGCCAGCAGCTTGCGCAGGACAGGGGCCTCCTATTCACCCCTCCACTTT
CDR3: CASSLRRTGASYSPLHF
D: TRBD1
V: TRBV5-6
size: NA
J: TRBJ1-6

DNA: TGTGCCAGCAGTAGACAGAGACCCCTTGAGAATTCACCCCTCCACTTT
CDR3: CASSRQRPLENSPLHF
D: NA
V: TRBV2
size: NA
J: TRBJ1-6

DNA: TGTGCCAGCAGCAAATCGGCGGCAGGGGGAGCCAAAAACATTCAGTACTTC
CDR3: CASSKSAAGGAKNIQYF
D: NA
V: TRBV21-1
size: NA
J: TRBJ2-4

DNA: TGTGCCAGCAGCAAGGACAGGAGAGACCAGCCCCAGCATTTT
CDR3: CASSKDRRDQPQHF
D: TRBD1
V: TRBV7-2
size: NA
J: TRBJ1-5

DNA: TGTGCCAGCACCCAGGCACAAGATACGCAGTATTTT
CDR3: CASTQAQDTQYF
D: NA
V: TRBV6-1
size: NA
J: TRBJ2-3

DNA: TGTGCCAGCAGTGCCCGGGACGGAGGGGGAGAGACCCAGTACTTC
CDR3: CASSARDGGGETQYF
D: NA
V: TRBV9
size: NA
J: TRBJ2-5

DNA: TGTGCCAGCAGCCCAAGGGGGACTAGCTTCCACGAGCAGTACTTC
CDR3: CASSPRGTSFHEQYF
D: TRBD2
V: TRBV7-2
size: NA
J: TRBJ2-7

DNA: TGTGCCATCAGTGAATCCTCGGGTCTGCTAGCCAAAAACATTCAGTACTTC
CDR3: CAISESSGLLAKNIQYF
D: NA
V: TRBV10-3
size: NA
J: TRBJ2-4

DNA: TGTGCCAGCAGCTTAGGGCTGCAGCTGAACACTGAAGCTTTCTTT
CDR3: CASSLGLQLNTEAFF
D: NA
V: TRBV11-2
size: few
J: TRBJ1-1

DNA: TGTGCCAGCAGCTTGACCCATGAAAAACTGTTTTTT
CDR3: CASSLTHEKLFF
D: NA
V: TRBV5-8
size: NA
J: TRBJ1-4

DNA: TGTGCCAGCAGCTTGGGGCAGGGAAGGGTTAGGGACACTGAAGCTTTCTTT
CDR3: CASSLGQGRVRDTEAFF
D: NA
V: TRBV5-6
size: NA
J: TRBJ1-1

DNA: TGCGCCAGCAGCTTGGATGGCCCCCGTGGGAAGCAGTTCTTC
CDR3: CASSLDGPRGKQFF
D: NA
V: TRBV5-1
size: NA
J: TRBJ2-1

DNA: TGTGCCAGCAGTTTGTCAGGTACAAACTATCAGCCCCAGCATTTT
CDR3: CASSLSGTNYQPQHF
D: NA
V: TRBV28
size: NA
J: TRBJ1-5

DNA: TGTGCCAGCAGCTTAGAGACACTGGAGACCCAGTACTTC
CDR3: CASSLETLETQYF
D: NA
V: TRBV7-6
size: once
J: TRBJ2-5

DNA: TGTGCCAGCAGTGGACTAGCGGGGGGGCTTGATACGCAGTATTTT
CDR3: CASSGLAGGLDTQYF
D: TRBD2
V: TRBV2
size: NA
J: TRBJ2-3

DNA: TGCAGCGCAAGACCGAGGGGGACTGAAGCTTTCTTT
CDR3: CSARPRGTEAFF
D: NA
V: TRBV29-1
size: once
J: TRBJ1-1

DNA: TGTGCCAGCAGTGCCCGAGACAGTGGCACTGAAGCTTTCTTT
CDR3: CASSARDSGTEAFF
D: NA
V: TRBV6-1
size: once
J: TRBJ1-1

DNA: TGCGCCAGCAGTGAGAGCGGGGGGGTCTACGAGCAGTTCTTC
CDR3: CASSESGGVYEQFF
D: TRBD2
V: TRBV10-1
size: NA
J: TRBJ2-1

DNA: TGTGCCAGCAGCCCGCCCCGGACTAGCGGGGCCTTCATGGAGACCCAGTACTTC
CDR3: CASSPPRTSGAFMETQYF
D: TRBD2
V: TRBV7-7
size: NA
J: TRBJ2-5

DNA: TGTGCCAGCAGTCTTACGGGAGTACGAGGCTATGGCTACACCTTC
CDR3: CASSLTGVRGYGYTF
D: NA
V: TRBV28
size: NA
J: TRBJ1-2

DNA: TGTGCCAGCAGTCCATACGGACGCGGTAGCACAGATACGCAGTATTTT
CDR3: CASSPYGRGSTDTQYF
D: NA
V: TRBV27
size: NA
J: TRBJ2-3

DNA: TGTGCCAGCAGTGAAGCGTACGCGAAGAATGAGCAGTTCTTC
CDR3: CASSEAYAKNEQFF
D: NA
V: TRBV2
size: NA
J: TRBJ2-1

DNA: TGTGCCAGCAGTTTCGGGGCCGACTATGGCTACACCTTC
CDR3: CASSFGADYGYTF
D: NA
V: TRBV28
size: NA
J: TRBJ1-2

DNA: TGTGCCAGCAGCCCGACAGTGTACACCGGGGAGCTGTTTTTT
CDR3: CASSPTVYTGELFF
D: NA
V: TRBV11-2
size: NA
J: TRBJ2-2

DNA: TGTGCCAGCAGCCCTGGGACAGGGACCCTCTACGAGCAGTACTTC
CDR3: CASSPGTGTLYEQYF
D: TRBD1
V: TRBV6-5
size: NA
J: TRBJ2-7

DNA: TGCGCCAGCAGCCAAGAGGGGAGGTGGGAGACCCAGTACTTC
CDR3: CASSQEGRWETQYF
D: NA
V: TRBV4-3
size: NA
J: TRBJ2-5

DNA: TGTGCCAGCAGTCTCTCCTGGACAGGGGGGCACATTCAGTACTTC
CDR3: CASSLSWTGGHIQYF
D: TRBD1
V: TRBV28
size: NA
J: TRBJ2-4

DNA: TGTGCCAGCAGCCAAGAGAACAGGGATCGGACCTACGAGCAGTACTTC
CDR3: CASSQENRDRTYEQYF
D: NA
V: TRBV14
size: NA
J: TRBJ2-7

DNA: TGTGCCAGCAGTACCCAGGGTGGAATTCAGCCCCAGCATTTT
CDR3: CASSTQGGIQPQHF
D: NA
V: TRBV6-5
size: few
J: TRBJ1-5

DNA: TGTGCCAGTAGTCTCCCAGGCAGGCGCACTAACTATGGCTACACCTTC
CDR3: CASSLPGRRTNYGYTF
D: NA
V: TRBV19
size: NA
J: TRBJ1-2

DNA: TGTGCCAGCAGTGTCGGGACAGGGTACAATGAGCAGTTCTTC
CDR3: CASSVGTGYNEQFF
D: TRBD1
V: TRBV2
size: NA
J: TRBJ2-1

DNA: TGTGCCAGCAGCAAGAACAATGAGCAGTTCTTC
CDR3: CASSKNNEQFF
D: NA
V: TRBV6-6
size: few
J: TRBJ2-1

DNA: TGTGCCAGCAGCGCAAGCGGTCCTTCCTACAATGAGCAGTTCTTC
CDR3: CASSASGPSYNEQFF
D: NA
V: TRBV7-9
size: NA
J: TRBJ2-1

DNA: TGTGCCAGCAGCCAACGGGACGGCCGACCCTACAATGAGCAGTTCTTC
CDR3: CASSQRDGRPYNEQFF
D: NA
V: TRBV14
size: NA
J: TRBJ2-1

DNA: TGTGCCTGGACCGACAGGGAATCCCATGGCTACACCTTC
CDR3: CAWTDRESHGYTF
D: TRBD1
V: TRBV30
size: NA
J: TRBJ1-2

DNA: TGTGCCACCAGCAGAGAATACGGGATCTTCACCGGGGAGCTGTTTTTT
CDR3: CATSREYGIFTGELFF
D: NA
V: TRBV15
size: NA
J: TRBJ2-2

DNA: TGTGCCAGCAGCCCAAAGACTAGCGGGGGAACAGATACGCAGTATTTT
CDR3: CASSPKTSGGTDTQYF
D: TRBD2
V: TRBV4-2
size: NA
J: TRBJ2-3

DNA: TGTGCCAGCCGTCTACAAGGGGGCATTACGTTGTACGGCTACACCTTC
CDR3: CASRLQGGITLYGYTF
D: TRBD1
V: TRBV7-2
size: NA
J: TRBJ1-2